The subject of this entry is one TCR beta chain. Its antigen is not identified. This entry is derived from a study of T cell repertoires in ileal Crohn's disease. The wider study: Every patient was operated on for stricturing (approximately 60%) or penetrating (approximately 40%) complications. At postoperative colonoscopy, neoterminal ileum biopsies were taken as M6.

Time point in this sample: neoterminal ileum biopsy at postoperative endoscopy, about 6 months after surgery. Study-level findings and limits: The median delay to postoperative endoscopy was about 6.9 months.

The repertoire was sequenced with immunoSEQ multiplex PCR; TCRdb's copy has only in-frame clones and lacks some. The sample has more than 3,000 clones; roughly 88% are singletons. The CDR3 has 14 amino acids. Germline CDR1 and CDR2: SGHTA and FQGNSA. With 5 bases removed from V and 6 bases from J, the gap between germline ends came to 14 bases. The specimen sequenced was ileal tissue. The chain is built from TRBV7-2 and TRBJ2-1, with a tentative D call TRBD2 (5 bases). The sequence was obtained from an adult with Crohn's disease. Here the CDR3 reads CASSTDFRANEQFF. CDR3 nucleotide sequence: TGTGCCAGCAGCACGGACTTCCGAGCCAATGAGCAGTTCTTC.